This T cell receptor beta chain was captured by sequencing in a study of OX40 agonist ivuxolimab in advanced cancers. Study results and limitations: Normalized T-cell clonal expansion was also low in a subset of nonresponders. Clonal expansion from baseline to week 6 occurred in both CD4+ and CD8+ T cells.

Produced via immunoSEQ multiplex PCR; TCRdb's table is partial and in-frame only. Of about 32,000 clones listed, about 93% are singletons. Germline CDR1 is SGDLS and CDR2 is YYNGEE. The CDR3 consists of 15 residues. After removal of 2 bases from V and 6 bases from J, the junction contained 5 bases not matched to a gene. Comment on this clone: Its antigen remains unknown.

This receptor was obtained from an adult with an advanced solid tumor such as melanoma, head and neck, liver or kidney cancer. The rearrangement uses TRBV9 and TRBJ2-1; 10 positions agree with TRBD2. Sequencing was performed on CD4+ or CD8+ T cells sorted from blood, taken in a trial of the OX40 agonist ivuxolimab. The DNA of the CDR3 is TGTGCCAGCAGCGTCGGGACTAGCGAACCCAATGAGCAGTTCTTC. It encodes CASSVGTSEPNEQFF.